This T cell receptor (beta chain) originates from a study of T cells in Graves' hyperthyroidism and ophthalmopathy. Study as a whole: Once the initial diagnosis was made, peripheral blood was obtained before any treatment.

Note on this clonotype: Antigen specificity is unknown.

Hyperthyroidism in the patients, aged 18 to 65, was newly diagnosed and under 2 months in duration. Uncontrolled infection, other autoimmune disease, pregnancy and lactation each barred patients from inclusion. Study-level results: Clonotypes that were expanded in thyroid above 0.001 mostly appeared in blood too.

Losses at the gene ends were 6 bases for V and 6 bases for J; bases not matched to a gene: 13. Germline V gene data show CDR1 as MNHEY and CDR2 as SMNVEV (reference sequence). The CDR3 has 16 residues. Regions amplified from RNA transcripts were the TCR beta CDR3 regions. Initially, a first-round RT-PCR of the TCR CDR3 employed the HTBI primer set. TCRdb reanalysed the multiplex PCR reads using MiXCR and keeps one entry per CDR3 protein. The sample carries around 180,000 distinct CDR3 sequences, 15% to 20% recorded once. The receptor was derived from a woman in her fifties or sixties with Graves' hyperthyroidism. Input material: blood. The chain joins TRBV27 to TRBJ2-1; TRBD2 matches 8 bases. In DNA, the CDR3 is TGTGCCAGCAGCCCGGGAAGGCTGGCGGGGGGCAATGAGCAGTTCTTC. It codes for CASSPGRLAGGNEQFF.